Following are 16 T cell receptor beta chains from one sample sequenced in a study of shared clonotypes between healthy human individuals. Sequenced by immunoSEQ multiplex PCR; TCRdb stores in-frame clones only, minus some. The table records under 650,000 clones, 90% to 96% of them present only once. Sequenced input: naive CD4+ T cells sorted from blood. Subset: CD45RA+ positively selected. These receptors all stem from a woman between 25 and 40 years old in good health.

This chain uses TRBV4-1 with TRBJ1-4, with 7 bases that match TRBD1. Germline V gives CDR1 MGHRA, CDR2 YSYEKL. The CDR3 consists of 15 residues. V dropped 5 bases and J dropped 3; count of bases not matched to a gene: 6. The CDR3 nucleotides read TGCGCCAGCAGCGCCCAGGGGACAGCTAATGAAAAACTGTTTTTT. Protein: CASSAQGTANEKLFF.

The CDR3 DNA reads TGTGCCAGCAGCGTGCGGACAGGTGTATCCGAGCAGTACTTC. Amino acid sequence: CASSVRTGVSEQYF. The chain combines TRBV7-3 with TRBJ2-7; 7 bases line up with TRBD1. The CDR3 is 14 residues long. Per the germline V gene, CDR1 is SGHTA and CDR2 is FQGTGA. V lost 5 bases, J lost 6 bases, and 10 bases stayed unmatched.

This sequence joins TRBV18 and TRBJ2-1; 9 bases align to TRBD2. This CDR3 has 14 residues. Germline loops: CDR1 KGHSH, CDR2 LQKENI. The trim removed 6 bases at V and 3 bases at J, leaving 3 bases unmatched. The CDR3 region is CASSTSGNYNEQFF. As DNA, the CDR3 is TGTGCCAGCTCGACTAGCGGAAACTACAATGAGCAGTTCTTC.

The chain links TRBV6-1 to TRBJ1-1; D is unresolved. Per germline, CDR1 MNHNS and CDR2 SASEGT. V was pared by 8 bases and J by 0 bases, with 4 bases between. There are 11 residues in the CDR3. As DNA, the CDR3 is TGTGCCAGCCGTCTGAACACTGAAGCTTTCTTT. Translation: CASRLNTEAFF.

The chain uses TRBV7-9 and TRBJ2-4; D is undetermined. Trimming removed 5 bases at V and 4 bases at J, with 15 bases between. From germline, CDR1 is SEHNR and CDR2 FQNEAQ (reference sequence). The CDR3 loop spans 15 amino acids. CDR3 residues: CASSHSSGPKNIQYF. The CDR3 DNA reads TGTGCCAGCAGCCATAGCTCCGGGCCAAAAAACATTCAGTACTTC.

The CDR3 here is CASSLTGGPTDTQYF. CDR3 nucleotides: TGTGCCAGCAGCTTAACGGGAGGGCCAACAGATACGCAGTATTTT. The chain carries TRBV11-3 and TRBJ2-3; 8 nucleotides match TRBD2. This CDR3 is 15 amino acids long. Germline V gene sequence: CDR1 SGHNT, CDR2 YENEEA. The trim removed 2 bases at V and 3 bases at J, leaving 4 bases unmatched.

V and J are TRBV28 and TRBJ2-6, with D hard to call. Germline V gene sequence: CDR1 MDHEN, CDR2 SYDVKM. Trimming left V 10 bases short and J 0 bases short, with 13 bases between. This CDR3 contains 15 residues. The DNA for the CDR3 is TGTGCCACGACCGAGCCTAACTCTGGGGCCAACGTCCTGACTTTC. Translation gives CATTEPNSGANVLTF.

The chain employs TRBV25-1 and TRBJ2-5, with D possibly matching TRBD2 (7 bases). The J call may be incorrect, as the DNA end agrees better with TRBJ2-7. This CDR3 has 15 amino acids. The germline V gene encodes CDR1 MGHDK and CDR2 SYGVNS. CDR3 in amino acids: CASSEWGGASYEQYF. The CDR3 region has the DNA TGTGCCAGCAGTGAATGGGGGGGGGCCTCCTACGAGCAGTACTTC.

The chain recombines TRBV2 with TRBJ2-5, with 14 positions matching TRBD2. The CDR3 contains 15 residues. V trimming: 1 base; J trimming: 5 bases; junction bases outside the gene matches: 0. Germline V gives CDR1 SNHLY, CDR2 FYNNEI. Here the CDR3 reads CASSEGLAGGETQYF. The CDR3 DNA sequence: TGTGCCAGCAGTGAAGGACTAGCGGGAGGGGAGACCCAGTACTTC.

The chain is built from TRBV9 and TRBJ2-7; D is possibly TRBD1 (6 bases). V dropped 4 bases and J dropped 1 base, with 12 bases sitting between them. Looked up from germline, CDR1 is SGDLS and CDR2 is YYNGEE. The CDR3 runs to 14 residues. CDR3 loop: CASSLQTGSYEQYF. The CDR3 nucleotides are TGTGCCAGCAGCTTACAGACAGGTTCCTACGAGCAGTACTTC.

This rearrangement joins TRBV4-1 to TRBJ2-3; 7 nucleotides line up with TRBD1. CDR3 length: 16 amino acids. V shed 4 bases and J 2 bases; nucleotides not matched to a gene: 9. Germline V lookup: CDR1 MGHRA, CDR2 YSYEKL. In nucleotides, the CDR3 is TGCGCCAGCAGCCCTCGACAGGGCCGAATCACAGATACGCAGTATTTT. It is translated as CASSPRQGRITDTQYF.

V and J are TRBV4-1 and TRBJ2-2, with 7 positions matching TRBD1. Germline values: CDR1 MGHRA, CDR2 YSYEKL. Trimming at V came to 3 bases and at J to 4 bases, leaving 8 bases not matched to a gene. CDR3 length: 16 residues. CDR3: CASSHHSGQVTGELFF. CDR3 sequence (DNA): TGCGCCAGCAGCCACCACTCAGGACAGGTCACCGGGGAGCTGTTTTTT.

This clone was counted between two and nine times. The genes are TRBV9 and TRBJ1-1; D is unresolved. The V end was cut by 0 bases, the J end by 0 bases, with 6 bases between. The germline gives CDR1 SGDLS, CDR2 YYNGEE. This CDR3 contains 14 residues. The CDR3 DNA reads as TGTGCCAGCAGCGTAGACTACTTGAACACTGAAGCTTTCTTT. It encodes CASSVDYLNTEAFF.

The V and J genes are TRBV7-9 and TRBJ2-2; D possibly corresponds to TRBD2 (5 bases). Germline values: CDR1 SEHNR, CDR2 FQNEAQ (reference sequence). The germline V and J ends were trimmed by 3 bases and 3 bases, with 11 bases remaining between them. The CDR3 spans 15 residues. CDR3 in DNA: TGTGCCAGCAGCTTCCACGGGATCGACACCGGGGAGCTGTTTTTT. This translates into CASSFHGIDTGELFF.

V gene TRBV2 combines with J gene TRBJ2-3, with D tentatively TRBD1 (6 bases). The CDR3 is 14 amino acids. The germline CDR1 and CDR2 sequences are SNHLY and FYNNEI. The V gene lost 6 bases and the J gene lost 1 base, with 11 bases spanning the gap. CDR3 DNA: TGTGCCAGCAGGCCGAGACAGGGCACAGATACGCAGTATTTT. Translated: CASRPRQGTDTQYF.

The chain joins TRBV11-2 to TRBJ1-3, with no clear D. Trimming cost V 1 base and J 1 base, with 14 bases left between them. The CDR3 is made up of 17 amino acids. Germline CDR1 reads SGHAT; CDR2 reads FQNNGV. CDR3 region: CASSLALAGGSGNTIYF. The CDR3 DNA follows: TGTGCCAGCAGCTTAGCTCTTGCTGGAGGGTCTGGAAACACCATATATTTT.